This TCR beta chain was profiled in a study of T cell responses to AZD1222 COVID-19 vaccine. Study results and limitations: Reportedly, close to half of spike-specific TCRs are directed against unmutated variant regions.

Using immunoSEQ multiplex PCR, the repertoire was profiled, and TCRdb retains in-frame clones only, with some absent. This repertoire shows approximately 150,000 clones, approximately 89% found once; its top ten account for roughly 1.7%. This clone was recorded only once. Its antigen is not identified. With 0 bases removed from V and 5 bases from J, the gap between germline ends came to 9 bases. CDR3 length: 14 residues. Per germline, CDR1 SGHTA and CDR2 FQGNSA. This chain uses TRBV7-2 with TRBJ2-3; a weak D match, TRBD2 (6 bases). The source was peripheral blood, collected 28 days after the second AZD1222 dose. This sequence originates from an adult who received the AZD1222 COVID-19 vaccine. The CDR3 nucleotides are TGTGCCAGCAGCTTAGCGGGAGGTCTAGATACGCAGTATTTT. It specifies CASSLAGGLDTQYF.